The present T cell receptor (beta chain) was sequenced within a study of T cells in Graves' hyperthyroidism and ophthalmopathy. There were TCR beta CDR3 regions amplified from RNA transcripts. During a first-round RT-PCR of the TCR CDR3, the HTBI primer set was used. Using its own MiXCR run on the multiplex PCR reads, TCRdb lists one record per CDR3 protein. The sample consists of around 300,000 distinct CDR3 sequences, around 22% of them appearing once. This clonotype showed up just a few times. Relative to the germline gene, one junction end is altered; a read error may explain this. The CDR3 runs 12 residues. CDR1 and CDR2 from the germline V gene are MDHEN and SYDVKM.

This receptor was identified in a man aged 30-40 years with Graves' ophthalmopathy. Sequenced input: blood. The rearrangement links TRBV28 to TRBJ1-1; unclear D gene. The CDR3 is CASGLTNTETFF. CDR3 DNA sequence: TGTGCCAGCGGGCTCACGAACACTGAAACTTTCTTT.